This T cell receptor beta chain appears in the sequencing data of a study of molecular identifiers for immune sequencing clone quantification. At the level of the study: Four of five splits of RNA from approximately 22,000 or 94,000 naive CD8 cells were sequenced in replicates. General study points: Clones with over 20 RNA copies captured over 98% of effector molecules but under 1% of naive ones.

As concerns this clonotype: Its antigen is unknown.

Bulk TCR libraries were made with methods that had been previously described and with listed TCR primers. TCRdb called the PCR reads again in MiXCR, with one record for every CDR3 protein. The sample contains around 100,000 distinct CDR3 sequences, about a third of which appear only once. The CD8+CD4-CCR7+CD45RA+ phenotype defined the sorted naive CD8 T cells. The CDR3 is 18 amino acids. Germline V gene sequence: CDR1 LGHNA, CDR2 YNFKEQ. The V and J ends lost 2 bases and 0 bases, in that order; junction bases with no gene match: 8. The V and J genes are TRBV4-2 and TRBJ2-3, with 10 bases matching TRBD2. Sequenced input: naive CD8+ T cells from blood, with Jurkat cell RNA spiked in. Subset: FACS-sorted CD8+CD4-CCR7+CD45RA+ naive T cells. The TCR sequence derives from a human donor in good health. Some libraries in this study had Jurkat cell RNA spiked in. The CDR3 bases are TGTGCCAGCAGCCAATTACCCCCGGGACTAGCGAGCACAGATACGCAGTATTTT. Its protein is CASSQLPPGLASTDTQYF.